This T cell receptor (beta chain) came from a study of T-cell reconstitution after alpha-beta-depleted transplantation in children. Germline assignment: CDR1 SGHNT and CDR2 YYREEE (reference sequence). This CDR3 spans 14 amino acids. V shed 2 bases and J shed 2 bases, with 9 bases lying between them. During its preparation, the TCRbeta library received unique molecular identifiers. Using its own MiXCR run on the PCR reads, TCRdb lists one record per CDR3 protein. The sample has some 590,000 distinct CDR3 sequences, roughly 10% seen once. The clonotype comes from a human donor who donated a stem cell graft to a child with acute myeloid leukemia. The material was PBMCs from the stem cell graft donor, obtained from the stem cell graft. This sequence joins TRBV5-4 and TRBJ2-3; no reliable D call. CDR3 DNA: TGTGCCAGCAGCTTTCGGCAGCTCACAGATACGCAGTATTTT. Its translation is CASSFRQLTDTQYF.